Following are 27 T cell receptor beta chains from one sample sequenced in a study of T cell repertoires in cytomegalovirus infection. TCRdb passed the reads through MiXCR, listing each CDR3 protein once. This sample yields hundreds of thousands of distinct CDR3 sequences, of which roughly 30% are seen a single time; roughly 13% belongs to the top ten. The sample consisted of PBMCs. These receptors all stem from a human donor in good health (CMV status not recorded). Some clones in this sample may be carry-over from other donors' samples.

The chain combines TRBV4-1 with TRBJ2-5, with a tentative D call TRBD2 (5 bases). The germline gives CDR1 MGHRA, CDR2 YSYEKL. Trimming stripped 1 base from V and 4 bases from J, with 7 bases between. The CDR3 runs 13 residues. CDR3 coding DNA: TGCGCCAGCAGCCAAGTCCGGGGAGAGACCCAGTACTTC. It is translated as CASSQVRGETQYF.

This chain connects TRBV6-5 to TRBJ1-1; 9 nucleotides line up with TRBD1. Losses at the gene ends were 6 bases for V and 5 bases for J; bases not matched to a gene: 10. CDR3 length equals 15 residues. The V gene's germline CDR1 is MNHEY and CDR2 SVGAGI. The CDR3 DNA is TGTGCCAGCAGATCTCTCCGACAGGGGGGAACTGAAGCTTTCTTT. It is translated as CASRSLRQGGTEAFF.

The J gene is TRBJ1-2, the V gene TRBV9; no firm D call. Germline V gene lookup returns CDR1 SGDLS and CDR2 YYNGEE. The V end lost 4 bases, the J end lost 4 bases, and 11 bases lay between the germline ends. The CDR3 is 13 amino acids. CDR3 sequence (DNA): TGTGCCAGCAGCAACCGGGCCCTCTATGGCTACACCTTC. Its translation: CASSNRALYGYTF.

This clonotype showed up just a few times. This chain connects TRBV14 to TRBJ2-2; D gene ambiguous. CDR1 SGHDN and CDR2 FVKESK come from the germline V gene. This CDR3 is built from 16 residues. Trimming pared 0 bases from V and 3 bases from J, leaving 11 bases between. The CDR3 region is CASSQESGDDTGELFF. CDR3 bases: TGTGCCAGCAGCCAAGAGTCGGGTGATGACACCGGGGAGCTGTTTTTT.

Only a few counts were recorded for this clonotype. The rearrangement joins TRBV6-1 to TRBJ2-5, with a tentative D call TRBD1 (5 bases). Germline CDR1 and CDR2: MNHNS and SASEGT. This CDR3 contains 13 residues. V gave up 6 bases and J gave up 5 bases, with 13 bases separating them. The CDR3 is CASSAQGFETQYF. The DNA for the CDR3 is TGTGCCAGCAGCGCCCAGGGTTTTGAGACCCAGTACTTC.

This clonotype has at least ten counts. The V gene is TRBV7-6, the J gene TRBJ2-7; unclear D gene. The CDR3 runs to 13 residues. V was cut by 1 base and J by 7 bases, with 11 bases left in between. Per germline, CDR1 SGHVS and CDR2 FNYEAQ. The CDR3 DNA is TGTGCCAGCAGCTTAGTCTCCGTGGGGGAGCAGTACTTC. It encodes CASSLVSVGEQYF.

The rearrangement uses TRBV29-1 and TRBJ1-1; D is ambiguous. V was clipped by 3 bases and J by 2 bases, with 10 bases between them. Germline V gives CDR1 SQVTM, CDR2 ANQGSEA. This CDR3 has 13 amino acids. The CDR3 sequence: CSVEVQLNTEAFF. CDR3 bases: TGCAGCGTTGAGGTTCAGTTAAACACTGAAGCTTTCTTT.

The rearrangement links TRBV12-3 or TRBV12-4 to TRBJ1-5, with no clear D. V was shortened by 3 bases and J by 8 bases, with 11 bases between the two germline ends. This CDR3 is built from 13 residues. The CDR3 nucleotides are TGTGCCAGCAGTTTGAGCCCGTCCGAGCCCCAGCATTTT. This encodes CASSLSPSEPQHF.

V gene TRBV19 combines with J gene TRBJ1-2; 7 bases map to TRBD1. Germline V CDR1 and CDR2: LNHDA, SQIVND (reference sequence). Trimming removed 3 bases from V and 1 base from J; junction bases left unmatched: 11. The CDR3 totals 17 residues. The CDR3 DNA sequence: TGTGCCAGTAGTATCCGGGCAGGGGGACCACTTAACTATGGCTACACCTTC. This sequence encodes CASSIRAGGPLNYGYTF. The full variable domain, completed using reference TRBV19 and TRBJ1-2, is DGGITQSPKYLFRKEGQNVTLSCEQNLNHDAMYWYRQDPGQGLRLIYYSQIVNDFQKGDIAEGYSVSREKKESFPLTVTSAQKNPTAFYLCASSIRAGGPLNYGYTFGSGTRLTVV.

The chain employs TRBV20-1 and TRBJ2-5; D is undetermined. The CDR3 covers 10 residues. Germline V CDR1 and CDR2: DFQATT, SNEGSKA (reference sequence). Trimming shortened V by 6 bases and J by 5 bases, and 7 bases separated the two germline ends. CDR3 protein: CSAGAETQYF. The CDR3 nucleotides are TGCAGTGCCGGAGCGGAGACCCAGTACTTC.

This clonotype was picked up a small number of times. The chain couples TRBV7-6 to TRBJ1-1; D not resolved. Germline V gives CDR1 SGHVS, CDR2 FNYEAQ. This CDR3 comprises 14 residues. Deletions cut 5 bases from V and 5 bases from J, with 15 bases between. CDR3 bases: TGTGCCAGCAGCCCTCGTTCGGGCAAGACTGAAGCTTTCTTT. This translates into CASSPRSGKTEAFF.

Comment on this clonotype: It may be a read error: a sequence one base away is much more abundant. No conserved phenylalanine or tryptophan is present at the end of the CDR3, so a read error is the likely explanation. The V gene is TRBV7-2, the J gene TRBJ2-7, with D perhaps matching TRBD2 (6 bases). The V gene lost 3 bases and the J gene lost 0 bases, with 18 bases spanning the gap. This CDR3 contains 17 residues. Per the germline V gene, CDR1 is SGHTA and CDR2 is FQGNSA. The CDR3 spells CASSFKTGTASSYEQYL. The CDR3 DNA reads TGTGCCAGCAGCTTCAAGACCGGGACTGCTAGCTCCTACGAGCAGTACCTC.

This clonotype has ten or more counts. This chain joins TRBV7-8 and TRBJ1-3; 10 bases map to TRBD1. CDR1 and CDR2 (germline): SGHVS, FQNEAQ. The CDR3 is 18 amino acids. V gave up 4 bases and J gave up 0 bases; unmatched junction bases: 9. Here the CDR3 reads CASSYLTGGLFSGNTIYF. Here the CDR3 DNA reads TGTGCCAGCAGCTATCTGACAGGGGGCTTATTCTCTGGAAACACCATATATTTT.

V and J are TRBV19 and TRBJ2-1; D is undetermined. Trimming took 5 bases from V and 8 from J, leaving 7 bases between them. There are 11 residues in the CDR3. The germline V gene encodes CDR1 LNHDA and CDR2 SQIVND (reference sequence). This chain's CDR3 is CASSRQHEQFF. Written as DNA, the CDR3 is TGTGCCAGTAGTCGACAACATGAGCAGTTCTTC.

Comments on this clonotype: A much larger clone is a single base away; this may be a read error. The rearrangement links TRBV11-2 to TRBJ2-7; D could derive from TRBD1 or TRBD2 (5 bases each). This CDR3 region has 14 residues. Germline loops: CDR1 SGHAT, CDR2 FQNNGV. DNA for the CDR3: TGTGCCAGCAGCTTAGCGGACATAGCGTACGTGCAGTACTTC. Amino acid sequence: CASSLADIAYVQYF.

This chain connects TRBV10-3 to TRBJ2-7, with TRBD2 matching over 12 bases. The length of the CDR3 is 16 residues. From germline, CDR1 is ENHRY and CDR2 SYGVKD. With 4 bases clipped from V and 2 bases from J, the junction kept 6 bases outside the gene matches. In DNA form, the CDR3 reads TGTGCCATCAGTGCACCGACTAGCGGGGGAACCTACGAGCAGTACTTC. As protein: CAISAPTSGGTYEQYF.

The genes are TRBV5-1 and TRBJ2-7, with D possibly matching TRBD1 (6 bases). Trimming shortened V by 4 bases and J by 3 bases, and 17 bases separated the two germline ends. The CDR3 covers 15 residues. Germline assignment: CDR1 SGHRS and CDR2 YFSETQ. CDR3 coding DNA: TGCGCCAGCAGCCAAACCCCGACAGGAGACTACGAGCAGTACTTC. Its translation is CASSQTPTGDYEQYF. Together with reference TRBV5-1 and TRBJ2-7, the CDR3 gives the full variable domain: KAGVTQTPRYLIKTRGQQVTLSCSPISGHRSVSWYQQTPGQGLQFLFEYFSETQRNKGNFPGRFSGRQFSNSRSEMNVSTLELGDSALYLCASSQTPTGDYEQYFGPGTRLTVT.

There are many counts of this clonotype. This chain uses TRBV2 with TRBJ2-5; D is undetermined. Trimming removed 3 bases at V and 1 base at J, with 9 bases between. In germline, CDR1 is SNHLY, CDR2 FYNNEI. This CDR3 contains 14 residues. CDR3 sequence (DNA): TGTGCCAGCAGTGATGGTCTACGCCAAGAGACCCAGTACTTC. It specifies CASSDGLRQETQYF.

Of note for this clonotype: The CDR3 carries no conserved terminal phenylalanine or tryptophan, so it likely arises from a read error. The DNA is omitted, as the CDR3 cannot be located on it reliably, and the CDR3 follows TCRdb's listing. The V and J genes are TRBV2 and TRBJ1-2. 13 amino acids form the CDR3, both terminal residues included. Germline assignment: CDR1 SNHLY and CDR2 FYNNEI. CDR3: CASSPDNRHCSTL.

This clonotype was seen only a few times. The gene calls are TRBV19 and TRBJ1-5; TRBD1 might be the D (5 bases). The CDR3 spans 15 residues. Trimming took off 7 bases at V and 6 bases at J, with 19 bases between the two ends. Germline-derived CDR1 and CDR2 are LNHDA and SQIVND (reference sequence). CDR3 in amino acids: CASKVADKSAQPQHF. For the CDR3, the DNA is TGTGCCAGTAAGGTTGCGGACAAATCGGCTCAGCCCCAGCATTTT.

This clonotype was counted once. The chain uses TRBV9 and TRBJ1-4; weak D call: TRBD1 (6 bases). The CDR3 consists of 16 residues. With 4 bases removed from V and 4 bases from J, the gap between germline ends came to 17 bases. Germline-derived CDR1 and CDR2 are SGDLS and YYNGEE. The DNA for the CDR3 is TGTGCCAGCAGCACACAGCAGGGGTTCGGTAATGAAAAACTGTTTTTT. Its translation is CASSTQQGFGNEKLFF.

The J gene is TRBJ1-1, the V gene TRBV29-1; a weak D match, TRBD1 (5 bases). The CDR3 loop spans 13 amino acids. V lost 2 bases to trimming and J lost 0 bases, with 7 bases between them. CDR1 and CDR2 from the germline V gene are SQVTM and ANQGSEA. Written as DNA, the CDR3 is TGCAGCGTTGAACGACAGTTGAACACTGAAGCTTTCTTT. This gives the protein CSVERQLNTEAFF.

V gene TRBV6-2 or TRBV6-3 combines with J gene TRBJ2-3; a weak D match, TRBD2 (6 bases). The CDR3 is made up of 15 amino acids. The ends were cut back, 5 bases at V and 0 bases at J, with 12 bases in the middle. CDR1 is MNHEY, CDR2 SVGEGT, per germline. This chain's CDR3 is CASSAAGPSTDTQYF. The CDR3 DNA follows: TGTGCCAGCAGTGCAGCGGGCCCTAGCACAGATACGCAGTATTTT.

DNA of the CDR3: TGTGCCACCAGCAGCCCCTTGACCGGGACAGGGCCTACGACCCAGTACTTC. Translation gives CATSSPLTGTGPTTQYF. This chain links TRBV15 with TRBJ2-5, with 9 bases that match TRBD1. The germline gives CDR1 LNHNV, CDR2 YYDKDF (reference sequence). This CDR3 is built from 17 residues. Losses at the gene ends were 3 bases for V and 7 bases for J; bases not matched to a gene: 15. The full variable domain, in which reference TRBV15 and TRBJ2-5 provide the parts outside the CDR3, is DAMVIQNPRYQVTQFGKPVTLSCSQTLNHNVMYWYQQKSSQAPKLLFHYYDKDFNNEADTPDNFQSRRPNTSFCFLDIRSPGLGDTAMYLCATSSPLTGTGPTTQYFGPGTRLLVL.

This clonotype has a count of ten or more. The chain carries TRBV12-3 or TRBV12-4 and TRBJ1-1; TRBD1 is a possible D gene (6 bases). V lost 5 bases, J lost 4 bases, and 17 bases lay in between. This CDR3 has 15 amino acids. CDR3 loop: CASSLYQGTRTEAFF. In nucleotides, the CDR3 is TGTGCCAGCAGTCTATACCAGGGGACTCGCACTGAAGCTTTCTTT.

A few counts support this clonotype. The chain joins TRBV7-2 to TRBJ2-6; the D is unclear. The germline V and J ends were trimmed by 1 base and 0 bases, with 7 bases remaining between them. The CDR3 is 16 amino acids. Germline V gene sequence: CDR1 SGHTA, CDR2 FQGNSA. The CDR3 reads CASSLDGFSGANVLTF. As DNA, the CDR3 is TGTGCCAGCAGCTTAGATGGCTTCTCTGGGGCCAACGTCCTGACTTTC. Complete variable domain (other parts from reference TRBV7-2 and TRBJ2-6): GAGVSQSPSNKVTEKGKDVELRCDPISGHTALYWYRQSLGQGLEFLIYFQGNSAPDKSGLPSDRFSAERTGGSVSTLTIQRTQQEDSAVYLCASSLDGFSGANVLTFGAGSRLTVL.

The chain is built from TRBV7-6 and TRBJ1-5; D unclear. Trimming took 5 bases from V and 7 from J, leaving 15 bases between them. The CDR3 consists of 14 residues. CDR1 and CDR2 (germline): SGHVS, FNYEAQ. CDR3 sequence reads: CASSDLSDAQPQHF. The DNA for the CDR3 is TGTGCCAGCAGCGATCTCTCGGATGCGCAGCCCCAGCATTTT.